This TCR beta chain was captured in a study of blood T cell repertoires in COVID-19. Overall study context: Whether acute or convalescent, the COVID-19 samples came from the United States, Italy and Spain.

Participant-given clinical history determined each cohort assignment. This CDR3 region has 15 residues. Germline CDR1 is SGHNT and CDR2 is YENEEA. Deletions cut 2 bases from V and 7 bases from J, with 15 bases between. Profiling relied on immunoSEQ multiplex PCR, and the TCRdb table lists in-frame clones only, not all of them. The table shows around 230,000 clones, with about 91% occurring only once. Sequenced sample: PBMCs or T cells enriched from blood (not recorded which). The TCR sequence derives from a woman in her thirties or forties with acute COVID-19. The chain links TRBV11-3 to TRBJ2-1; tentative D call: TRBD1 (6 bases). CDR3 residues: CASSLRGSGQNEQFF. CDR3 sequence (DNA): TGTGCCAGCAGCTTAAGGGGGTCAGGGCAGAATGAGCAGTTCTTC.